The 6 T cell receptor beta chains below come from one sample, sequenced in a study of cytomegalovirus exposure and HLA in healthy donors. Vbeta (60) and Jbeta (13) primers were used in the PCR. This table comes from immunoSEQ multiplex PCR, and its TCRdb copy is limited to in-frame clones, with some not included. This repertoire includes some 76,000 clones. Input material: PBMCs. The receptors come from a boy between 10 and 17 years old in good health and CMV-seronegative.

This chain connects TRBV6-6 to TRBJ2-7; possible D gene TRBD2, 5 bases. V lost 0 bases and J 2 bases, leaving 11 bases between the germline ends. This CDR3 contains 15 residues. Germline loops: CDR1 MNHNY, CDR2 SVGAGI (reference sequence). The CDR3 sequence is CASSYSSGLAYEQYF. In DNA form, the CDR3 reads TGTGCCAGCAGTTACTCGTCGGGATTAGCCTACGAGCAGTACTTC.

V and J are TRBV7-2 and TRBJ2-1; 10 bases fit TRBD1. Trimming removed 4 bases from V and 4 bases from J; junction bases left unmatched: 7. This CDR3 is 16 amino acids long. In germline, CDR1 is SGHTA, CDR2 FQGNSA. The CDR3 DNA reads as TGTGCCAGCAGCTCACCGGGACAGGGGCCATACAATGAGCAGTTCTTC. It yields the protein CASSSPGQGPYNEQFF.

V gene TRBV27 combines with J gene TRBJ2-3, with TRBD2 matching 10 bases. The CDR3 length is 17 residues. Per the germline V gene, CDR1 is MNHEY and CDR2 is SMNVEV (reference sequence). The trim removed 3 bases at V and 4 bases at J, leaving 10 bases unmatched. CDR3: CASSFWSRSGRADTQYF. CDR3 nucleotides: TGTGCCAGCAGTTTCTGGTCCAGGAGCGGGAGGGCAGATACGCAGTATTTT.

The V and J genes are TRBV25-1 and TRBJ1-1; 7 bases are a match to TRBD1. The trim removed 4 bases at V and 5 bases at J, leaving 7 bases unmatched. CDR3 size: 14 residues. Per the germline V gene, CDR1 is MGHDK and CDR2 is SYGVNS. CDR3 protein: CASSGTGVGTEAFF. For the CDR3, the DNA is TGTGCCAGCAGTGGAACAGGGGTGGGGACTGAAGCTTTCTTT.

The chain is built from TRBV5-6 and TRBJ2-5; 13 nucleotides agree with TRBD2. Per the germline V gene, CDR1 is SGHDT and CDR2 is YYEEEE. Trimming cost V 2 bases and J 7 bases; bases outside gene matches: 5. There are 15 residues in the CDR3. Written as DNA, the CDR3 is TGTGCCAGCAGCTTCGGACTAGCGGGAGTTGTGACCCAGTACTTC. Its translation: CASSFGLAGVVTQYF.

The chain employs TRBV5-1 and TRBJ1-5; TRBD1 matches at 9 bases. V gave up 3 bases and J gave up 7 bases; unmatched junction bases: 5. In germline, CDR1 is SGHRS, CDR2 YFSETQ. This CDR3 is 14 amino acids long. For the CDR3, the DNA is TGCGCCAGCAGCTCCACAGGGGGCGCGCAGCCCCAGCATTTT. It yields the protein CASSSTGGAQPQHF.